This T cell receptor beta chain derives from a study of blood T cell repertoires in COVID-19. Study overall: Acute and convalescent COVID-19 samples came from the United States, Italy and Spain. T cells, B-cell-depleted T cells, or PBMCs supplied cDNA or gDNA.

Original methodology: The authors estimated nucleated cell counts from reference gene primer amplification. Data came from immunoSEQ multiplex PCR; TCRdb stores just in-frame clones and leaves some out. The V and J calls and clone size were taken over from that table, and D and trimming were inferred from the DNA. The profile covers 60,000 to 65,000 clones, with around 70% appearing a single time and 4.5% to 5% taken by the ten largest. V was pared by 5 bases and J by 4 bases, with 14 bases between. The CDR3 sequence is 15 residues long. CDR1 PRHDT and CDR2 FYEKMQ come from the germline V gene (reference sequence).

V is TRBV13 and J is TRBJ1-4; tentative D call: TRBD1 (5 bases). This TCR came from a woman in her 70s with COVID-19, enrolled during active disease. Sequenced material: peripheral blood. The CDR3 coding sequence is TGTGCCAGCAGCCCCTCCAGGGATAATAATGAAAAACTGTTTTTT. As protein: CASSPSRDNNEKLFF.